This is a list of T cell receptor beta chains from one sample in a study of blood T cells in healthy people across ages. TCRdb reanalysed the 5' RACE reads using MiXCR and keeps one entry per CDR3 protein. The sample consists of nearly 1 million distinct CDR3 sequences, 45% to 60% of them appearing once. Source material: blood. These receptors came from a woman in her fifties or sixties in good health. Each CDR3 is given with its conserved first and last residue. A D gene is named only where the DNA matches it firmly. Clone size appears in some rows only: once, few, many, or a class for an expanded clone.

cdr3_nt	cdr3_aa	d_call	clone_size	j_call	v_call
TGCAGTGTTTCCAGTCCGGGACAGGGTTTGACCTGCGAGCAGTACTTC	CSVSSPGQGLTCEQYF	TRBD1	.	TRBJ2-7	TRBV20-1
TGCAGTGCTAGGGTCGCGGGAGAGGTCTCTGAGACCCAGTACTTC	CSARVAGEVSETQYF	TRBD2	.	TRBJ2-5	TRBV20-1
TGTGCCAGCAGCGTAGGCACTTCCTCCGATGAGCAGTTCTTC	CASSVGTSSDEQFF	.	.	TRBJ2-1	TRBV9
TGTGCCAGCTCACCACCAGCCTCCTACGAGCAGTACTTC	CASSPPASYEQYF	.	few	TRBJ2-7	TRBV18
TGCGCCAGCAGTGACCCCCCCAGACGTAACACAGATACGCAGTATTTT	CASSDPPRRNTDTQYF	.	.	TRBJ2-3	TRBV10-2
TGTGCCAGCAGCGTACAGGGATTAGATACGCAGTATTTT	CASSVQGLDTQYF	.	.	TRBJ2-3	TRBV9
TGTGCCAGCAGCGTACCCCCGAGAGGCGGCGTAGAGACCCAGTACTTC	CASSVPPRGGVETQYF	.	.	TRBJ2-5	TRBV9
TGTGCCAGCAATTTCGGCTTCACTCAAGAGACCCAGTACTTC	CASNFGFTQETQYF	.	.	TRBJ2-5	TRBV7-9
TGCAGTCCCCAGCGGGTAGCGGGATCCTACGAGCAGTACTTC	CSPQRVAGSYEQYF	TRBD2	once	TRBJ2-7	TRBV20-1
TGTGCCAGCAGCCAAGCGTCCCTGGGAGATACGCAGTATTTT	CASSQASLGDTQYF	.	.	TRBJ2-3	TRBV3-1
TGTGCCAGCCTTAGTAGGCGGGGCGGGTTAGGCTACACCTTC	CASLSRRGGLGYTF	.	.	TRBJ1-2	TRBV6-5
TGTGCCAGCAGCTCCGTTCTGGCGGGAGATAGCAATGAGCAGTTCTTC	CASSSVLAGDSNEQFF	TRBD2	few	TRBJ2-1	TRBV7-2
TGCAGTGCTATTAGAGCCTCTTCGGAGGAGCAGTTCTTC	CSAIRASSEEQFF	.	.	TRBJ2-1	TRBV20-1
TGTGCCAGCAGTTTCCCAACTGCGGCCGACTACGAGCAGTACTTC	CASSFPTAADYEQYF	.	few	TRBJ2-7	TRBV28
TGTGCCAGCAGCGACGGAGGGAAAGCCAAAAACATTCAGTACTTC	CASSDGGKAKNIQYF	.	.	TRBJ2-4	TRBV7-9
TGTGCCAGCAGCTCGGGGACAGGGGGCGCCCCCTACGAGCAGTACTTC	CASSSGTGGAPYEQYF	TRBD1	.	TRBJ2-7	TRBV7-8
TGCAGCGTTGAAAGGACTAGCGGGAGTTTGTTGGACAATGAGCAGTTCTTC	CSVERTSGSLLDNEQFF	TRBD2	few	TRBJ2-1	TRBV29-1
TGTGCCAGCAGCTTCGACTTGGGGTACCAAGAGACCCAGTACTTC	CASSFDLGYQETQYF	.	.	TRBJ2-5	TRBV7-9
TGTGCCAGCAGCTTAGCCAAGACAGGACACTATGGCTACACCTTC	CASSLAKTGHYGYTF	.	.	TRBJ1-2	TRBV7-9
TGCAGTGCTAGAGATCCCGGGACAGGCCTTGGGCCCCAGCATTTT	CSARDPGTGLGPQHF	TRBD1	.	TRBJ1-5	TRBV20-1
TGCGCCAGCAGCGAAGGGGACTACACAGATACGCAGTATTTT	CASSEGDYTDTQYF	TRBD2	.	TRBJ2-3	TRBV5-1
TGTGCCAGCAGTGATGGCCAGGATTGGGGGGAGCAGTACTTC	CASSDGQDWGEQYF	.	once	TRBJ2-5	TRBV2
TGTGCCAGCAGCACCCTCTCCAAGGGGGGGAGAGAGACCCAGTACTTC	CASSTLSKGGRETQYF	.	.	TRBJ2-5	TRBV6-5